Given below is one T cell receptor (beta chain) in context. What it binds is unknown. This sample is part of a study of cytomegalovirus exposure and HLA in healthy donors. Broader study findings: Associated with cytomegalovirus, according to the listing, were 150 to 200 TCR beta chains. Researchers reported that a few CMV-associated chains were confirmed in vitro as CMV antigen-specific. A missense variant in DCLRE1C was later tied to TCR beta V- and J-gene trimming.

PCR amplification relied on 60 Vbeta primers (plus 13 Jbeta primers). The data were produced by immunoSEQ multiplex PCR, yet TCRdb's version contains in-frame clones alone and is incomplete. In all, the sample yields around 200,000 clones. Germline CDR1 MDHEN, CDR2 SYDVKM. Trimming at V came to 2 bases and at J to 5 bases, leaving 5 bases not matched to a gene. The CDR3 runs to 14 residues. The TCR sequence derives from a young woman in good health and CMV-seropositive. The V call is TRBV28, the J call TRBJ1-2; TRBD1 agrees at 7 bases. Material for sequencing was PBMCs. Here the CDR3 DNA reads TGTGCCAGCAGTTTAACAGGGGCCGGGTATGGCTACACCTTC. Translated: CASSLTGAGYGYTF.